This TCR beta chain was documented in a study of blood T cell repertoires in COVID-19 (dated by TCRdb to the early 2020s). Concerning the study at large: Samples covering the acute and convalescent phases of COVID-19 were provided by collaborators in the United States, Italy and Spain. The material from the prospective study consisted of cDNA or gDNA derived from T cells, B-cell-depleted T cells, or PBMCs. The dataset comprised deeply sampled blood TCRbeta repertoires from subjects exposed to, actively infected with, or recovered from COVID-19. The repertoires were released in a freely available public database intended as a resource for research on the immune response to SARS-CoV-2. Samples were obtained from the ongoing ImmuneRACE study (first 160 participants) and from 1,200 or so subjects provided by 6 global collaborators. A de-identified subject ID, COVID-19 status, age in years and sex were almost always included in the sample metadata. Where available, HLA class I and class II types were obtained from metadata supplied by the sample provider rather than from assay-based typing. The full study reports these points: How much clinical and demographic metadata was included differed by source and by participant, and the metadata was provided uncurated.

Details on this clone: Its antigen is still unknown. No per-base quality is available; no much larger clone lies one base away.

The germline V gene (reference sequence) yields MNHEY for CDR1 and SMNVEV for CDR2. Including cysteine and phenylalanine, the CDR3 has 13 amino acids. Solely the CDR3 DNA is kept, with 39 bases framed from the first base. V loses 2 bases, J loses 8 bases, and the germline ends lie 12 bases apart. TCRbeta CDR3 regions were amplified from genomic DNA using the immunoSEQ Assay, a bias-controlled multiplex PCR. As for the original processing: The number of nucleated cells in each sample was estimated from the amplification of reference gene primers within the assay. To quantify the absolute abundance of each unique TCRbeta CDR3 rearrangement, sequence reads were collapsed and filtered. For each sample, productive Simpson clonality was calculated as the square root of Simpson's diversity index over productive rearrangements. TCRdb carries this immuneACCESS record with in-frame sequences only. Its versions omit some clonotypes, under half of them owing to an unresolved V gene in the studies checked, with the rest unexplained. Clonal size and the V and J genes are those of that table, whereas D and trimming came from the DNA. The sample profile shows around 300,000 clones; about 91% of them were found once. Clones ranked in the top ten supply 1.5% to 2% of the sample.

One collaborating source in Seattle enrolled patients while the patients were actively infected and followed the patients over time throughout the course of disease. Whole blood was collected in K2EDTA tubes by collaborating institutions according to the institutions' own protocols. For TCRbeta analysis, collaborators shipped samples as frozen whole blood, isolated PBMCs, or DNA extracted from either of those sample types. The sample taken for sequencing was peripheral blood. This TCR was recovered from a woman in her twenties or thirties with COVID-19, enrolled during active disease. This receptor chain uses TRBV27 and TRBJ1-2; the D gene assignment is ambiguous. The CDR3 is CASSLEGGSGYTF. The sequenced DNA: TGTGCCAGCAGTTTAGAAGGAGGGAGCGGCTACACCTTC.